These 5 T cell receptor beta chains share one sample of origin, sequenced in a study of blood T cell repertoires in COVID-19 (dated by TCRdb to 2020 to 2021). Libraries were built with the immunoSEQ multiplex PCR assay. What TCRdb holds here is the immuneACCESS table cut down to in-frame rearrangements. Part of the clones is not present; checked against another copy, under half of the missing clones reflect an unresolved V gene, and the others are unexplained. Present in this sample are a few hundred thousand clones, approximately 88% of which were seen just once. 2.5% to 3.5% of the sample is held by the ten biggest clonotypes. Sequencing was performed on PBMCs or T cells enriched from blood (not recorded which). The source is a woman in her thirties or forties who had been exposed to COVID-19.

This clone was seen just once. The chain is built from TRBV13 and TRBJ2-2; D not resolved. V lost 5 bases to trimming and J lost 2 bases, with 12 bases between them. Germline assignment: CDR1 PRHDT and CDR2 FYEKMQ (reference sequence). This CDR3 has 15 amino acids. CDR3 nucleotide sequence: TGTGCCAGCAGCCTGTTCCGCGATAACACCGGGGAGCTGTTTTTT. This encodes CASSLFRDNTGELFF.

The chain joins TRBV24-1 to TRBJ2-2; 9 nucleotides line up with TRBD1. The CDR3 covers 16 residues. Germline CDR1 KGHDR, CDR2 SFDVKD. Germline trimming cut 2 bases from V and 1 base from J; bases unmatched to any gene: 1. CDR3: CATSDSGQGNTGELFF. Written as DNA, the CDR3 is TGTGCCACCAGTGATTCGGGACAGGGGAACACCGGGGAGCTGTTTTTT.

The gene calls are TRBV6-1 and TRBJ1-5, with TRBD1 matching 8 bases. Germline V CDR1 and CDR2: MNHNS, SASEGT. The CDR3 has 18 amino acids. Germline trimming cut 0 bases from V and 3 bases from J; bases unmatched to any gene: 10. CDR3 nucleotide sequence: TGTGCCAGCAGTGAAGCCCCTGCAGGGGGCGGGAACAATCAGCCCCAGCATTTT. Its protein product is CASSEAPAGGGNNQPQHF.

V is TRBV10-3 and J is TRBJ1-4; D is ambiguous. This CDR3 comprises 18 residues. Trimming left V 0 bases short and J 0 bases short, with 14 bases between. The germline gives CDR1 ENHRY, CDR2 SYGVKD. The CDR3: CAISESNTDKATNEKLFF. DNA for the CDR3: TGTGCCATCAGTGAGTCGAATACAGATAAAGCAACTAATGAAAAACTGTTTTTT.

This chain connects TRBV24-1 to TRBJ1-4; 7 bases line up with TRBD1. The CDR3 covers 16 residues. CDR1 is KGHDR and CDR2 is SFDVKD in the germline V gene. Germline trimming cut 4 bases from V and 0 bases from J; bases unmatched to any gene: 4. This CDR3 is CATSDAGTATNEKLFF. DNA for the CDR3: TGTGCCACCAGTGACGCCGGGACAGCAACTAATGAAAAACTGTTTTTT.